The clone carrying this TCR beta chain was recorded a few times. What it recognizes is unknown. This sample is part of a study of T cells in Graves' hyperthyroidism and ophthalmopathy. Study findings and constraints: Through a model of 13 V-J features, ophthalmopathy was separated from stable hyperthyroidism.

The CDR3 has 18 amino acids. The germline CDR1 and CDR2 sequences are SGHRS and YFSETQ. V was pared by 4 bases and J by 5 bases, with 12 bases of the junction left unmatched. Template material for amplifying TCR beta CDR3 regions consisted of RNA transcripts. A first-round RT-PCR of the TCR CDR3 used the HTBI primer set. Via MiXCR, TCRdb re-called the multiplex PCR reads, giving one row per CDR3 protein. This table holds approximately 600,000 distinct CDR3 sequences, about 14% found once. A Clinical Activity Score of at least 3, a NOSPECS grade of at least 4 and a duration under 3 months were recorded in the ophthalmopathy patients. Patients showing uncontrolled infection, other autoimmune disease, pregnancy or lactation were ineligible. Each diagnosis was grounded in clinical symptoms, serum thyroxine and TRAb, thyroid ultrasound, and orbital computed tomography.

This rearrangement joins TRBV5-1 to TRBJ2-3, with 14 bases that match TRBD2. The sequenced material came from blood. The sequence was collected from a woman aged 35 to 49 with Graves' ophthalmopathy. CDR3 DNA: TGCGCCAGCAGCCCGGGACTAGCGGGAGCCGTCGATATAGATACGCAGTATTTT. Translated, it gives CASSPGLAGAVDIDTQYF.